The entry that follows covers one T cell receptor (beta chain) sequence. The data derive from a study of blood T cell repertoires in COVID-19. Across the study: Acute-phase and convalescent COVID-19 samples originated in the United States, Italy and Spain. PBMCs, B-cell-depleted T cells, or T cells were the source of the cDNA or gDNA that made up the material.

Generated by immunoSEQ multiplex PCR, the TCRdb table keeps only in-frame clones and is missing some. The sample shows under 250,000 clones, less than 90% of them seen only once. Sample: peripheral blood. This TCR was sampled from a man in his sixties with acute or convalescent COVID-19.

The CDR3 coding sequence is TGTGCCAGCAGTTACAGCCAATATCAGCCCCAGCATTTT. It encodes CASSYSQYQPQHF. This chain joins TRBV6-2 or TRBV6-3 and TRBJ1-5, with unresolved D. The germline CDR1 and CDR2 sequences are MNHEY and SVGEGT. The CDR3 covers 13 residues. V was trimmed by 2 bases and J by 5 bases, leaving 7 bases between them.